Each of the 31 T cell receptor beta chains below was sequenced from the same sample in a study of beta chain features in type 1 diabetes. Findings and caveats of the study: The study found moderately but significantly shorter TCRB CDR3s in all four CD4+ subsets of Type 1 diabetes patients.

Antigens for these TCRs are unknown. Of the isolated RNA, all was reverse transcribed, and so the sequenced material was expressed TCRB transcripts. Only in-frame clones appear in the TCRdb table, and some are missing; sequencing was by immunoSEQ multiplex PCR. The sample includes about 340,000 clones, approximately 15% of them seen just once. The source material was naive CD4+ T cells from blood. These receptors came from a young woman with type 1 diabetes.

This clone has just a few counts. The chain recombines TRBV6-5 with TRBJ2-5, with TRBD2 identical over 8 bases. Germline V gives CDR1 MNHEY, CDR2 SVGAGI. This CDR3 has 15 amino acids. With 2 bases clipped from V and 0 bases from J, the junction kept 2 bases outside the gene matches. CDR3: CASSYSGSYQETQYF. In DNA, the CDR3 is TGTGCCAGCAGTTACAGCGGGAGCTACCAAGAGACCCAGTACTTC.

A note on this clone: Other DNA sequences in this sample translate to the same CDR3. The V call is TRBV20-1, the J call TRBJ2-1; D gene uncertain. CDR3 length: 10 residues. Germline V gene lookup returns CDR1 DFQATT and CDR2 SNEGSKA (reference sequence). Deletions cut 6 bases from V and 4 bases from J, with 4 bases between. In DNA, the CDR3 is TGCAGTGCCCATTACAATGAGCAGTTCTTC. Its protein is CSAHYNEQFF.

This clone was observed a handful of times. The rearrangement uses TRBV7-9 and TRBJ2-1, with 9 bases identical to TRBD2. This CDR3 has 14 amino acids. V trimming: 3 bases; J trimming: 15 bases; junction bases outside the gene matches: 12. Germline lookup yields CDR1 SEHNR and CDR2 FQNEAQ (reference sequence). The CDR3 sequence: CASSLGTSTKNRFF. The CDR3 DNA reads as TGTGCCAGCAGCTTGGGGACTAGCACCAAAAATAGGTTCTTC.

As concerns this clone: The same CDR3 arises from other DNA sequences in this sample as well. J is TRBJ1-1 and V is TRBV30; 7 positions match TRBD1. Trimming removed 3 bases from V and 5 bases from J; junction bases left unmatched: 3. This CDR3 region has 12 residues. Germline CDR1 is GTSNPN and CDR2 is SVGIG (reference sequence). The CDR3 DNA is TGTGCCTGGAGCAGGGGGAGAACTGAAGCTTTCTTT. This encodes CAWSRGRTEAFF.

The chain uses TRBV30 and TRBJ2-5, with 7 bases lining up with TRBD1. Germline CDR1 and CDR2: GTSNPN and SVGIG (reference sequence). The CDR3 extends over 14 amino acids. Losses at the gene ends were 5 bases for V and 2 bases for J; bases not matched to a gene: 8. The CDR3 is CAWGKGADQETQYF. In DNA, the CDR3 is TGTGCCTGGGGAAAGGGGGCAGATCAAGAGACCCAGTACTTC.

The gene calls are TRBV19 and TRBJ2-1, with TRBD2 matching over 9 bases. The length of the CDR3 is 17 residues. Germline CDR1 and CDR2: LNHDA and SQIVND (reference sequence). V shed 0 bases, J shed 7 bases, and the junction held 10 bases outside the gene matches. This chain's CDR3 is CASSIDYGSGSMNEQFF. The CDR3 nucleotides are TGTGCCAGTAGTATAGATTATGGTAGCGGGAGTATGAATGAGCAGTTCTTC.

Only a few counts were recorded for this clone. V usage is TRBV14 and J usage is TRBJ2-5; the match to TRBD2 covers 7 bases. V shed 2 bases, J shed 3 bases, and the junction held 6 bases outside the gene matches. Germline lookup yields CDR1 SGHDN and CDR2 FVKESK. This CDR3 has 15 amino acids. The CDR3 coding sequence is TGTGCCAGCAGCCAATTAGGCCTAGCGGAAGAGACCCAGTACTTC. Amino acid sequence: CASSQLGLAEETQYF.

J is TRBJ2-7 and V is TRBV21-1; the D call TRBD2 from the table was never checked on the DNA. TRBV21-1 is described as a pseudogene. CDR3 size: 15 residues. The CDR3 loop reads CASSKKGTGDYEQYF. As DNA, the CDR3 is TGTGCCAGCAGCAAAAAGGGGACGGGGGATTACGAGCAGTACTTC.

This clone was found many times. The chain links TRBV29-1 to TRBJ2-1; unclear D gene. The CDR3 loop spans 11 amino acids. Germline V gene sequence: CDR1 SQVTM, CDR2 ANQGSEA. Here the CDR3 reads CTTRSGNEQFF. The CDR3 coding sequence is TGCACCACCCGTTCCGGCAATGAGCAGTTCTTC.

This clone was seen a few times. CDR3 sequence (DNA): TGTGCCAGCTCACCGGGCCAGGGATTTGAGCAGTACGTC. It yields the protein CASSPGQGFEQYV. V is TRBV18 and J is TRBJ2-7, with D possibly TRBD1 on 5 matching bases. V was pared by 3 bases and J by 7 bases, with 13 bases between. The CDR3 covers 13 residues. Germline CDR1 KGHSH, CDR2 LQKENI.

CDR3 in DNA: TGTGCCAGCAGCTTCCGGAGGACTAGCGGGCCACAGTTCCCAGATACGCAGTATTTT. Amino acid sequence: CASSFRRTSGPQFPDTQYF. This chain uses TRBV7-9 with TRBJ2-3, with 11 bases fitting TRBD2. Germline V lookup: CDR1 SEHNR, CDR2 FQNEAQ (reference sequence). This CDR3 has 19 residues. J lost 4 bases, V lost 3 bases, and 15 bases had no gene match.

This chain connects TRBV7-6 to TRBJ2-7; TRBD1 aligns across 10 bases. This CDR3 has 14 residues. Losses at the gene ends were 2 bases for V and 6 bases for J; bases not matched to a gene: 4. The germline CDR1 and CDR2 sequences are SGHVS and FNYEAQ. The chain's CDR3 is CASSLLGQGLEQYF. The CDR3, as DNA: TGTGCCAGCAGCTTATTGGGACAGGGGCTCGAGCAGTACTTC.

The rearrangement joins TRBV14 to TRBJ2-5; TRBD2 is a possible D gene (6 bases). Trimming removed 2 bases at V and 5 bases at J, with 15 bases between. The CDR3 length is 15 residues. Germline V gene lookup returns CDR1 SGHDN and CDR2 FVKESK. In DNA, the CDR3 is TGTGCCAGCAGCCAACGTCTAGCGAAGGGGGAGACCCAGTACTTC. It specifies CASSQRLAKGETQYF.

The V gene is TRBV2, the J gene TRBJ1-2; D unresolved. Germline CDR1 and CDR2: SNHLY and FYNNEI. V lost 1 base, J lost 1 base, and 16 bases lay in between. The CDR3 sequence is 17 residues long. CDR3 residues: CASSEGRLLRVNYGYTF. The CDR3 DNA is TGTGCCAGCAGTGAAGGGAGGCTGCTGAGGGTTAACTATGGCTACACCTTC.

This clone was observed a single time. This chain's CDR3 is CASSETSEIDSYEQYV. The DNA for the CDR3 is TGTGCCAGCAGTGAGACGAGCGAGATCGACTCCTACGAGCAGTACGTC. The chain combines TRBV25-1 with TRBJ2-7; D is ambiguous. CDR3 length equals 16 residues. Germline-derived CDR1 and CDR2 are MGHDK and SYGVNS. V gave up 3 bases and J gave up 0 bases, with 15 bases separating them.

This clone was seen a handful of times. V usage is TRBV15 and J usage is TRBJ1-2; 9 bases map to TRBD1. Germline trimming cut 1 base from V and 0 bases from J; bases unmatched to any gene: 3. The CDR3 covers 16 residues. Germline V lookup: CDR1 LNHNV, CDR2 YYDKDF (reference sequence). The CDR3 protein is CATSRGQGGTNYGYTF. The CDR3 DNA reads as TGTGCCACCAGCAGAGGACAGGGGGGAACTAACTATGGCTACACCTTC.

This clone was observed a handful of times. The genes are TRBV30 and TRBJ2-3; 7 bases match TRBD2. This CDR3 is 15 amino acids long. CDR1 is GTSNPN, CDR2 SVGIG, per germline (reference sequence). V lost 0 bases to trimming and J lost 1 base; unmatched junction nucleotides: 4. The CDR3 coding sequence is TGTGCCTGGAGTGTCCCGGGAGGTCGCACAGATACGCAGTATTTT. Translation gives CAWSVPGGRTDTQYF.

The rearrangement links TRBV2 to TRBJ2-1, with TRBD1 identical over 7 bases. V lost 6 bases, J lost 6 bases, and 11 bases stayed unmatched. The CDR3 is 15 residues long. Germline CDR1 is SNHLY and CDR2 is FYNNEI. CDR3 bases: TGTGCCAGCAGCGTCGACAGGGTGGGGATCAATGAGCAGTTCTTC. It specifies CASSVDRVGINEQFF.

This chain joins TRBV7-9 and TRBJ2-1, with TRBD2 matching 13 bases. The CDR3 has 19 residues. With 5 bases clipped from V and 8 bases from J, the junction kept 18 bases outside the gene matches. CDR1 is SEHNR and CDR2 is FQNEAQ in the germline V gene (reference sequence). CDR3 loop: CASSPGTSGKRSALDEQFF. In nucleotides, the CDR3 is TGTGCCAGCAGCCCCGGGACTAGCGGGAAACGGTCGGCTTTAGATGAGCAGTTCTTC.

This clone was counted a few times. The chain carries TRBV30 and TRBJ1-2, with TRBD1 as a possible D gene (5 bases). Trimming shortened V by 4 bases and J by 7 bases, and 16 bases separated the two germline ends. Germline V lookup: CDR1 GTSNPN, CDR2 SVGIG (reference sequence). This CDR3 has 13 residues. CDR3 region: CAWTYGGGSGYTF. CDR3 DNA: TGTGCCTGGACCTATGGCGGGGGTAGTGGCTACACCTTC. Complete variable domain (other parts from reference TRBV30 and TRBJ1-2): SQTIHQWPATLVQPVGSPLSLECTVEGTSNPNLYWYRQAAGRGLQLLFYSVGIGQISSEVPQNLSASRPQDRQFILSSKKLLLSDSGFYLCAWTYGGGSGYTFGSGTRLTVV.

A few counts support this clone. The V gene is TRBV6-5, the J gene TRBJ2-1; 7 nucleotides agree with TRBD2. The CDR3 contains 15 residues. After removal of 2 bases from V and 8 bases from J, the junction contained 9 bases not matched to a gene. From germline, CDR1 is MNHEY and CDR2 SVGAGI. The CDR3 coding sequence is TGTGCCAGCAGTTACGAGGGACTACCGATTTATGAGCAGTTCTTC. It yields the protein CASSYEGLPIYEQFF.

This clone was observed a few times. V is TRBV29-1 and J is TRBJ1-2; TRBD1 matches at 10 bases. The trim removed 3 bases at V and 6 bases at J, leaving 7 bases unmatched. This CDR3 spans 14 amino acids. Germline CDR1 and CDR2: SQVTM and ANQGSEA. Here the CDR3 DNA reads TGCAGCGTTGACGGGACAGGGGTTTTTCATGGCTACACCTTC. Translation: CSVDGTGVFHGYTF.

This chain connects TRBV28 to TRBJ2-2; D not resolved. Looked up from germline, CDR1 is MDHEN and CDR2 is SYDVKM. V was trimmed by 2 bases and J by 7 bases, leaving 11 bases between them. This CDR3 is 14 amino acids long. The chain's CDR3 is CASSLPSLGGELFF. The CDR3 DNA reads TGTGCCAGCAGTTTACCCTCCCTCGGCGGGGAGCTGTTTTTT.

The rearrangement links TRBV9 to TRBJ1-1, with 7 bases matching TRBD1. Germline values: CDR1 SGDLS, CDR2 YYNGEE. With 4 bases clipped from V and 7 bases from J, the junction kept 13 bases outside the gene matches. This CDR3 contains 15 residues. In nucleotides, the CDR3 is TGTGCCAGCAGCCCTTCTTTGGACAGGACTTATGAAGCTTTCTTT. Protein sequence: CASSPSLDRTYEAFF.

This clone was seen a handful of times. The gene calls are TRBV7-2 and TRBJ2-5; no reliable D call. CDR1 is SGHTA and CDR2 is FQGNSA in the germline V gene. This CDR3 is built from 14 residues. Trimming left V 1 base short and J 5 bases short, with 11 bases between. This CDR3 is CASSLESGVETQYF. As DNA, the CDR3 is TGTGCCAGCAGCTTAGAATCCGGTGTCGAGACCCAGTACTTC.

This clone occurred a few times. This chain links TRBV6-5 with TRBJ2-1; the D gene is possibly TRBD2 (6 bases). The germline V and J ends were trimmed by 6 bases and 2 bases, with 11 bases remaining between them. There are 14 residues in the CDR3. From germline, CDR1 is MNHEY and CDR2 SVGAGI. CDR3 sequence reads: CASRPGVTYNEQFF. In DNA, the CDR3 is TGTGCCAGCAGGCCGGGAGTCACCTACAATGAGCAGTTCTTC.

This clone was counted a few times. The sample holds other DNA sequences that translate to the same CDR3. The rearrangement joins TRBV7-2 to TRBJ2-3, with 11 bases that match TRBD2. This CDR3 comprises 16 residues. The germline CDR1 and CDR2 sequences are SGHTA and FQGNSA. The junction had 3 bases not matched to a gene; V was cut back by 4 bases and J by 0 bases. The DNA for the CDR3 is TGTGCCAGCAGCTCCAGACTAGCGGGAAGCACAGATACGCAGTATTTT. Its protein product is CASSSRLAGSTDTQYF.

In its sample, this clone was seen once. The genes are TRBV29-1 and TRBJ2-7; 7 bases align to TRBD1. CDR1 and CDR2 (germline): SQVTM, ANQGSEA. This CDR3 is built from 12 residues. Trimming removed 5 bases from V and 4 bases from J; junction bases left unmatched: 5. As DNA, the CDR3 is TGCAGCGTTCGGGACAGCCTTTACGAGCAGTACTTC. This sequence encodes CSVRDSLYEQYF.

Only a few counts were recorded for this clone. This chain connects TRBV11-3 to TRBJ2-3; TRBD2 is a possible D gene (7 bases). There are 13 residues in the CDR3. Per the germline V gene, CDR1 is SGHNT and CDR2 is YENEEA. Deletions cut 8 bases from V and 2 bases from J, with 11 bases between. CDR3 residues: CASLRGHTDTQYF. CDR3 in DNA: TGTGCCAGCTTGCGGGGGCACACAGATACGCAGTATTTT.

This clone showed up just a few times. V usage is TRBV12-5 and J usage is TRBJ2-3; 7 bases align to TRBD2. V gave up 0 bases and J gave up 2 bases; unmatched junction bases: 5. CDR3 length: 16 amino acids. The V gene's germline CDR1 is LGHNT and CDR2 FRNRAP. In nucleotides, the CDR3 is TGTGCTAGTGGTTTGGTAATAGCGGGCCTCACAGATACGCAGTATTTT. This codes for CASGLVIAGLTDTQYF. Drawing the rest from reference TRBV12-5 and TRBJ2-3, the complete variable domain is DARVTQTPRHKVTEMGQEVTMRCQPILGHNTVFWYRQTMMQGLELLAYFRNRAPLDDSGMPKDRFSAEMPDATLATLKIQPSEPRDSAVYFCASGLVIAGLTDTQYFGPGTRLTVL.

A few counts support this clone. This chain joins TRBV19 and TRBJ2-2; the match to TRBD1 covers 12 bases. The CDR3 covers 15 residues. Germline-derived CDR1 and CDR2 are LNHDA and SQIVND (reference sequence). V lost 6 bases to trimming and J lost 5 bases; unmatched junction nucleotides: 4. For the CDR3, the DNA is TGTGCCAGTAGCCGGGACAGGGGGCCGACCGGGGAGCTGTTTTTT. Translation gives CASSRDRGPTGELFF.